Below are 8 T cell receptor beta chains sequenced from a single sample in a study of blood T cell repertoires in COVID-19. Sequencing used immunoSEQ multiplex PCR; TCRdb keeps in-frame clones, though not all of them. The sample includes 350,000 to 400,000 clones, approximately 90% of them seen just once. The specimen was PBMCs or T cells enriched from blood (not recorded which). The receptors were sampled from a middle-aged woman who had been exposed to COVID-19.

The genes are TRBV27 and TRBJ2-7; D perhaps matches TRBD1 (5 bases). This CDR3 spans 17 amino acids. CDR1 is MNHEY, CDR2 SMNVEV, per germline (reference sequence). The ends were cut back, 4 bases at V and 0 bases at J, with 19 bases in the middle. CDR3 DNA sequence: TGTGCCAGCAGTTCACTCGAAGGACAAAAAGGCTCCTACGAGCAGTACTTC. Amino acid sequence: CASSSLEGQKGSYEQYF.

The CDR3 region has the DNA TGTGCCAGCACCGCGACAGGGTTCGGAAACACCATATATTTT. Translating it yields CASTATGFGNTIYF. The rearrangement uses TRBV7-2 and TRBJ1-3; TRBD1 agrees at 7 bases. From germline, CDR1 is SGHTA and CDR2 FQGNSA. The CDR3 extends over 14 amino acids. With 7 bases clipped from V and 4 bases from J, the junction kept 7 bases outside the gene matches.

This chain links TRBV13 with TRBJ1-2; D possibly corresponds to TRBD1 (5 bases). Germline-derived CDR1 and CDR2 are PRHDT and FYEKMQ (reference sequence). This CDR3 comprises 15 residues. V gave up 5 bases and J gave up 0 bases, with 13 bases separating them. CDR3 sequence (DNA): TGTGCCAGCAGCGGTAGGGGCAGGGCTAACTATGGCTACACCTTC. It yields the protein CASSGRGRANYGYTF.

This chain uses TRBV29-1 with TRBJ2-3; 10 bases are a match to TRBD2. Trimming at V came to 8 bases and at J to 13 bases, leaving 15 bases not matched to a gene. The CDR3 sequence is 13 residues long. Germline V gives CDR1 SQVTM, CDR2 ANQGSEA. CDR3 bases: TGCAGCACCCTGTCGCCCTTAGCGGGAGGCAAGTATTTT. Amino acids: CSTLSPLAGGKYF.

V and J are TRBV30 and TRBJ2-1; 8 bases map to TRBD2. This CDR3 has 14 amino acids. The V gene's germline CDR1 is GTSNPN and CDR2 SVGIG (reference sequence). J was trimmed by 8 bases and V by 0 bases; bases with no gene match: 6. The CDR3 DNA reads TGTGCCTGGAGTGTACGCGGGGGGAGGTATGAGCAGTTCTTC. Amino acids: CAWSVRGGRYEQFF.

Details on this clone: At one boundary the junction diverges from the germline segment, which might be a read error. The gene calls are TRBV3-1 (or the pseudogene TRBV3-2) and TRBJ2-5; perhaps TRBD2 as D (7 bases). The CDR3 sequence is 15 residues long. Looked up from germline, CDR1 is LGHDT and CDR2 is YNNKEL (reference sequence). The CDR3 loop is CASSQDRGAQATQYF. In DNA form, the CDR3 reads TGTGCCAGCAGCCAAGATCGGGGGGCCCAAGCGACCCAGTACTTC.

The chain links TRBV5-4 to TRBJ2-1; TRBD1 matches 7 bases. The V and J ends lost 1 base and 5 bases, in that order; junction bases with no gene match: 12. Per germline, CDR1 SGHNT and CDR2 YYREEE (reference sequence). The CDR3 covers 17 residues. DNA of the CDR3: TGTGCCAGCAGCTTGATGGCAGGCAGGGGGTCCCACAATGAGCAGTTCTTC. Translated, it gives CASSLMAGRGSHNEQFF.

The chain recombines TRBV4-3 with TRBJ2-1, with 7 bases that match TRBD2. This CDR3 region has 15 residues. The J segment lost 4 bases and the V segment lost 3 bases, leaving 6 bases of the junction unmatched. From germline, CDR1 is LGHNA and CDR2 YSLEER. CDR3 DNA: TGCGCCAGCAGCCAGCGGGAGCCGGGGTACAATGAGCAGTTCTTC. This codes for CASSQREPGYNEQFF.